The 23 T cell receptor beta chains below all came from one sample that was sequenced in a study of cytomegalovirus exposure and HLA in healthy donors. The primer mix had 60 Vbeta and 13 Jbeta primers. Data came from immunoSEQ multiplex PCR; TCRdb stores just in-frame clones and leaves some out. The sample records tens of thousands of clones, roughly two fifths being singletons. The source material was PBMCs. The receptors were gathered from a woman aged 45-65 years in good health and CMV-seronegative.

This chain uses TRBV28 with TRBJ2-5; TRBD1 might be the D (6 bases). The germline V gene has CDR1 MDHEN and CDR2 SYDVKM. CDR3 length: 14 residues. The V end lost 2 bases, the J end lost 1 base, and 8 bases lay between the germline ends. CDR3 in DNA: TGTGCCAGCAGTTTACAGGGGCCCCAAGAGACCCAGTACTTC. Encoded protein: CASSLQGPQETQYF. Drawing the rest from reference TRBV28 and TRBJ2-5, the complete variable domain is DVKVTQSSRYLVKRTGEKVFLECVQDMDHENMFWYRQDPGLGLRLIYFSYDVKMKEKGDIPEGYSVSREKKERFSLILESASTNQTSMYLCASSLQGPQETQYFGPGTRLLVL.

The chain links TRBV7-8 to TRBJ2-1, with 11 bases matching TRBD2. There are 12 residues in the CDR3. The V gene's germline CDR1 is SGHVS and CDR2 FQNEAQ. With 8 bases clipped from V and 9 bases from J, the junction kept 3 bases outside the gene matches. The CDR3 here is CASVLAGGEQFF. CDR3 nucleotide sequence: TGTGCCAGCGTGCTAGCGGGGGGTGAGCAGTTCTTC.

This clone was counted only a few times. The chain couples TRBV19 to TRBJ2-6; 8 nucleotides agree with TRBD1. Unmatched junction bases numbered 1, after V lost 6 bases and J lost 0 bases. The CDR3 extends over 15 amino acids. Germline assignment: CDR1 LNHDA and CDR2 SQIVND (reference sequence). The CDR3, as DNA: TGTGCCAGTAGGGGGACAGGCTCTGGGGCCAACGTCCTGACTTTC. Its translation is CASRGTGSGANVLTF.

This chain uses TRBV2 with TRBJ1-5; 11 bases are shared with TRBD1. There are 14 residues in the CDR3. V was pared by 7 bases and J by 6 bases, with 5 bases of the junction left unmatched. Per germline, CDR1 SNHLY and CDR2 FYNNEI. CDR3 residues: CASKPGQGGQPQHF. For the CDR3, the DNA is TGTGCCAGCAAGCCGGGACAGGGGGGTCAGCCCCAGCATTTT.

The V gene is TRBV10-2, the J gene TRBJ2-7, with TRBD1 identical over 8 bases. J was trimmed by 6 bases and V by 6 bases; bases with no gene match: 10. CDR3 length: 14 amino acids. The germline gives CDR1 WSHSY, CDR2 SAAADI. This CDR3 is CASSHDRGLPEQYF. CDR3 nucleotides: TGCGCCAGCAGCCACGACAGGGGCCTCCCCGAGCAGTACTTC.

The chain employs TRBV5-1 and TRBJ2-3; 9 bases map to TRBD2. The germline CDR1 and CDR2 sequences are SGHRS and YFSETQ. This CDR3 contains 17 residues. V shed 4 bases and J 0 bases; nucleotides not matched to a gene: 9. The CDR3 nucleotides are TGCGCCAGCAGCCAACCGAGCGGGAGGAGTAGCACAGATACGCAGTATTTT. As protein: CASSQPSGRSSTDTQYF.

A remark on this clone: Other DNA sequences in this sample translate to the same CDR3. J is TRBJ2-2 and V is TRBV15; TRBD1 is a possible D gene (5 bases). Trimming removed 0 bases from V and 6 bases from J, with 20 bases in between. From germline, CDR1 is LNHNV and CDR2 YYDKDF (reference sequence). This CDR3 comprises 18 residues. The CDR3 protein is CATSRDLLGQALAGELFF. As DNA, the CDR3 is TGTGCCACCAGCAGAGATCTCTTGGGGCAGGCCCTAGCCGGGGAGCTGTTTTTT.

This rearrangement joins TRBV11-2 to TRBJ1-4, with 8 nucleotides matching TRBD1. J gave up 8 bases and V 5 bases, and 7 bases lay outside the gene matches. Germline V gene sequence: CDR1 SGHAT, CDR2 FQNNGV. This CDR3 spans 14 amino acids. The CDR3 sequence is CASSRTGGGEKLFF. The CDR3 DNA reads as TGTGCCAGCAGCCGAACAGGGGGAGGGGAAAAACTGTTTTTT.

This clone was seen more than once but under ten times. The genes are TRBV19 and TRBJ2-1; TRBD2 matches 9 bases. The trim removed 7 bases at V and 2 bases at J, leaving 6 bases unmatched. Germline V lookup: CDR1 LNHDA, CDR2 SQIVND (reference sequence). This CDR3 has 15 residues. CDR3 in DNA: TGTGCCAGTACCAGAGCGGGGGGCCCCTACAATGAGCAGTTCTTC. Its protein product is CASTRAGGPYNEQFF.

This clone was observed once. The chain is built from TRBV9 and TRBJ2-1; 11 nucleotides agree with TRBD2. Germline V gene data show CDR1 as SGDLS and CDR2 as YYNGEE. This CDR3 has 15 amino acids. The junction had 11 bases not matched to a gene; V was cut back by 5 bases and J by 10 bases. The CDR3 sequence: CASSSLAGGPGEQFF. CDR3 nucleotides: TGTGCCAGCAGTTCCTTAGCGGGAGGGCCAGGAGAGCAGTTCTTC.

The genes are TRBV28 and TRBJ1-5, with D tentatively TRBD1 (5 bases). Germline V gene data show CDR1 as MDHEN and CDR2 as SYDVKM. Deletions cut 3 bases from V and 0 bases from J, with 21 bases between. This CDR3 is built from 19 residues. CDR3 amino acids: CASSLWQGRAPYSNQPQHF. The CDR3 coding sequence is TGTGCCAGCAGTTTGTGGCAGGGTAGGGCCCCCTATAGCAATCAGCCCCAGCATTTT.

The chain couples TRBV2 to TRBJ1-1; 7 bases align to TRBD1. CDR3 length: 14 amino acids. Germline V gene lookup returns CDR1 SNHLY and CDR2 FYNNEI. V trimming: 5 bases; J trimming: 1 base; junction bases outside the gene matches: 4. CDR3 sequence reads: CASSTRGTNTEAFF. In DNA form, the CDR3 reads TGTGCCAGCAGTACCAGGGGGACGAACACTGAAGCTTTCTTT.

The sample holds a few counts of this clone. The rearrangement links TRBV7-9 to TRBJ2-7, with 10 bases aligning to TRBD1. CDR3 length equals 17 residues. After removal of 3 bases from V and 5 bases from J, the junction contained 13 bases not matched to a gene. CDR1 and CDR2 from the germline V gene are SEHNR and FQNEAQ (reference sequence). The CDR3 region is CASSFPTDRGPAHEQYF. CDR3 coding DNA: TGTGCCAGCAGCTTCCCGACCGACAGGGGGCCGGCCCACGAGCAGTACTTC.

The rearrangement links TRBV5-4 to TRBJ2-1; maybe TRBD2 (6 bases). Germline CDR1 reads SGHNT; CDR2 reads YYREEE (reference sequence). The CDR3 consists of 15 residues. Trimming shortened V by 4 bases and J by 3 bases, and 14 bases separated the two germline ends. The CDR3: CASSTPTSFYNEQFF. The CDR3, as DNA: TGTGCCAGCAGCACCCCGACTAGTTTCTACAATGAGCAGTTCTTC.

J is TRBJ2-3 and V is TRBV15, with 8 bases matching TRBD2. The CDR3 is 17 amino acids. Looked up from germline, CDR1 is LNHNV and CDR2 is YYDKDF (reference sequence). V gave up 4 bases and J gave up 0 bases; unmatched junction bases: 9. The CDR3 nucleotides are TGTGCCACCAGCACCGGGGGGGAGCGGGGAAGCACAGATACGCAGTATTTT. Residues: CATSTGGERGSTDTQYF.

CDR3 sequence reads: CASRKEGLTYEQYF. The CDR3 DNA sequence: TGTGCCAGCAGAAAGGAGGGCCTGACCTACGAGCAGTACTTC. The chain carries TRBV6-6 and TRBJ2-7; D is perhaps TRBD2 (6 bases). Germline V CDR1 and CDR2: MNHNY, SVGAGI (reference sequence). V was shortened by 6 bases and J by 2 bases, with 14 bases between the two germline ends. This CDR3 region has 14 residues.

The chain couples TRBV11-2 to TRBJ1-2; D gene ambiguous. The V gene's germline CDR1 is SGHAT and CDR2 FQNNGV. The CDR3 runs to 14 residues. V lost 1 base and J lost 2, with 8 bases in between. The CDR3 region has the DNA TGTGCCAGCAGCTTAGTAGCTCAGAACTATGGCTACACCTTC. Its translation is CASSLVAQNYGYTF. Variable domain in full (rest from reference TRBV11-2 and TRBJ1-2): EAGVAQSPRYKIIEKRQSVAFWCNPISGHATLYWYQQILGQGPKLLIQFQNNGVVDDSQLPKDRFSAERLKGVDSTLKIQPAKLEDSAVYLCASSLVAQNYGYTFGSGTRLTVV.

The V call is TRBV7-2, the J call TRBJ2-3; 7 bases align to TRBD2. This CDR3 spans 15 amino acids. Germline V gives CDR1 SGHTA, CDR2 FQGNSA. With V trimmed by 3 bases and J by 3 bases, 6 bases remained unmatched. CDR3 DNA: TGTGCCAGCAGCTTCGCGGGGCGGGGGACAGATACGCAGTATTTT. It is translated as CASSFAGRGTDTQYF.

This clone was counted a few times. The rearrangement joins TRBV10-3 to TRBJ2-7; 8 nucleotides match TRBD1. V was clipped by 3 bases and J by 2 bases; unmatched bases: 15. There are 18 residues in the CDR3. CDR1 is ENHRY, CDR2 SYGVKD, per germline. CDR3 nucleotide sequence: TGTGCCATCAGTGACCCGCCACGGACAGGGCGCAGTACCTACGAGCAGTACTTC. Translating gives CAISDPPRTGRSTYEQYF.

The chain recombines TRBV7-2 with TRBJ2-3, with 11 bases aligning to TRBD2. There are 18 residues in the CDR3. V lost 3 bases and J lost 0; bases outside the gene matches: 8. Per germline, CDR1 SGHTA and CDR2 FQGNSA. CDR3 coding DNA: TGTGCCAGCAGCTTGGGTGCTAGCGGGGGGCCGAGCACAGATACGCAGTATTTT. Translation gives CASSLGASGGPSTDTQYF.

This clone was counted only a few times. This chain's CDR3 is CASSLMTGSTDTQYF. The CDR3 DNA reads as TGTGCCAGCAGCCTGATGACAGGTAGCACAGATACGCAGTATTTT. The gene calls are TRBV14 and TRBJ2-3; weak D call: TRBD1 (6 bases). This CDR3 has 15 residues. Germline values: CDR1 SGHDN, CDR2 FVKESK. Deletions cut 4 bases from V and 0 bases from J, with 11 bases between.

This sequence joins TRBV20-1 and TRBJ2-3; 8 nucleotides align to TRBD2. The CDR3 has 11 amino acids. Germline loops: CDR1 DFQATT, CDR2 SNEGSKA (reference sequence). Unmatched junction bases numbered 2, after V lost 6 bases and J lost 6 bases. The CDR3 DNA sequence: TGCAGTGCGCCGGGGGGGGATACGCAGTATTTT. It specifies CSAPGGDTQYF.

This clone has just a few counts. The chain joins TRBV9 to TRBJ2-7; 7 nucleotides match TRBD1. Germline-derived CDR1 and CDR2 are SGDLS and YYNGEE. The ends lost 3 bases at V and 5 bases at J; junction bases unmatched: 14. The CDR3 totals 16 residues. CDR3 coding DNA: TGTGCCAGCAGCGCAGAGGCCAGGGGGTGGGGAGACGAGCAGTACTTC. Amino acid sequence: CASSAEARGWGDEQYF.